A selection of T cell receptor beta chains follows, all from one sample in a study of blood T cell repertoires in COVID-19. Clones were sequenced by immunoSEQ multiplex PCR, and TCRdb holds only the in-frame ones, with some missing. This sample has under 250,000 clones, with around 86% found just once. Sequenced material: peripheral blood. Every receptor here comes from a man aged 50 to 60 with COVID-19, enrolled during active disease. The CDR3 runs from the conserved cysteine through the conserved F or W. The D gene is left open where the match is weak. Clone sizes are given selectively: once, few, many, or a class where the clone is expanded.

j_call: TRBJ2-7
d_call: TRBD2
v_call: TRBV20-1
clone_size: -
cdr3_nt: TGCAGTGCCCGGCGGGGGTCCGAGCAGTACTTC
cdr3_aa: CSARRGSEQYF

j_call: TRBJ1-2
d_call: -
v_call: TRBV4-2
clone_size: -
cdr3_nt: TGTGCCAGCAGCCAAGACCCCCAGGGGCATAACTATGGCTACACCTTC
cdr3_aa: CASSQDPQGHNYGYTF

j_call: TRBJ2-7
d_call: -
v_call: TRBV6-2/TRBV6-3
clone_size: once
cdr3_nt: TGTGCCAGCAGTTACTTCTCCGAGGTCAGCTACGAGCAGTACTTC
cdr3_aa: CASSYFSEVSYEQYF

j_call: TRBJ1-5
d_call: TRBD1
v_call: TRBV6-5
clone_size: -
cdr3_nt: TGTGCCAGCAGTACGCAGGGGGATCAGCCCCAGCATTTT
cdr3_aa: CASSTQGDQPQHF

j_call: TRBJ2-7
d_call: TRBD2
v_call: TRBV10-3
clone_size: -
cdr3_nt: TGTGCCATCAGTGAGGGGGGTGGACTAGACGAGCAGTACTTC
cdr3_aa: CAISEGGGLDEQYF

j_call: TRBJ2-4
d_call: -
v_call: TRBV2
clone_size: -
cdr3_nt: TGTGCCAGCAGTGAAGGTCGAAACATTCAGTACTTC
cdr3_aa: CASSEGRNIQYF

j_call: TRBJ2-1
d_call: -
v_call: TRBV5-8
clone_size: -
cdr3_nt: TGTGCCAGCAGCGAAGACAGAAGGTACTACAATGAGCAGTTCTTC
cdr3_aa: CASSEDRRYYNEQFF

j_call: TRBJ2-1
d_call: TRBD1
v_call: TRBV28
clone_size: -
cdr3_nt: TGTGCCAGCAGTGACACAGGGGTCCCCCGCAATGAGCAGTTCTTC
cdr3_aa: CASSDTGVPRNEQFF

j_call: TRBJ2-2
d_call: -
v_call: TRBV3-1/TRBV3-2
clone_size: -
cdr3_nt: TGTGCCAGCAGCCTTCAGGGGCCCGAGACCGGGGAGCTGTTTTTT
cdr3_aa: CASSLQGPETGELFF

j_call: TRBJ2-7
d_call: -
v_call: TRBV5-1
clone_size: -
cdr3_nt: TGCGCCAGCAGCTTGTTTGGCGGGATCGACTACGAGCAGTACTTC
cdr3_aa: CASSLFGGIDYEQYF

j_call: TRBJ2-2
d_call: TRBD2
v_call: TRBV5-4
clone_size: -
cdr3_nt: TGTGCCAGCAGCCCTCGGGCGGGGGTAGTCACCGGGGAGCTGTTTTTT
cdr3_aa: CASSPRAGVVTGELFF

j_call: TRBJ2-1
d_call: TRBD2
v_call: TRBV5-6
clone_size: -
cdr3_nt: TGTGCCAGCAGTTATAGCGGGGCCTCCTACAATGAGCAGTTCTTC
cdr3_aa: CASSYSGASYNEQFF

j_call: TRBJ1-1
d_call: -
v_call: TRBV7-8
clone_size: -
cdr3_nt: TGTGCCAGCAGCAGCATCTCGAACACTGAAGCTTTCTTT
cdr3_aa: CASSSISNTEAFF

j_call: TRBJ2-3
d_call: TRBD2
v_call: TRBV9
clone_size: -
cdr3_nt: TGTGCCAGCAGCCCTAGCGGGGCTAGCACAGATACGCAGTATTTT
cdr3_aa: CASSPSGASTDTQYF

j_call: TRBJ1-5
d_call: TRBD1
v_call: TRBV6-5
clone_size: -
cdr3_nt: TGTGCCAGCAGTAGGGACAGCCTATCCAATCAGCCCCAGCATTTT
cdr3_aa: CASSRDSLSNQPQHF

j_call: TRBJ1-2
d_call: -
v_call: TRBV28
clone_size: -
cdr3_nt: TGTGCCAGCAGCCAAATCAGGGTTGGCTACACCTTC
cdr3_aa: CASSQIRVGYTF

j_call: TRBJ2-7
d_call: TRBD1
v_call: TRBV29-1
clone_size: -
cdr3_nt: TGCAGCGTTGGGACAGGGTCTTCCTACGAGCAGTACTTC
cdr3_aa: CSVGTGSSYEQYF

j_call: TRBJ1-4
d_call: -
v_call: TRBV9
clone_size: -
cdr3_nt: TGTGCCAGCAGCAGGGGCGGTGAAAAACTGTTTTTT
cdr3_aa: CASSRGGEKLFF

j_call: TRBJ1-1
d_call: -
v_call: TRBV18
clone_size: -
cdr3_nt: TGTGCCAGCTCAGCTACAGTGAACACTGAAGCTTTCTTT
cdr3_aa: CASSATVNTEAFF

j_call: TRBJ2-2
d_call: -
v_call: TRBV9
clone_size: -
cdr3_nt: TGTGCCAGCAGCCTTACCCTCCCCTCGGGCACCGGGGAGCTGTTTTTT
cdr3_aa: CASSLTLPSGTGELFF

j_call: TRBJ1-4
d_call: -
v_call: TRBV3-1/TRBV3-2
clone_size: once
cdr3_nt: TGTGCCAGCAGCCAAGGGGCGGGGGACGAAAAACTGTTTTTT
cdr3_aa: CASSQGAGDEKLFF

j_call: TRBJ2-6
d_call: -
v_call: TRBV5-6
clone_size: -
cdr3_nt: TGTGCCAGCAGCGACCCCGCCGGGCAGGGATACGGGGCCAACGTCCTGACTTTC
cdr3_aa: CASSDPAGQGYGANVLTF

j_call: TRBJ1-6
d_call: TRBD1
v_call: TRBV18
clone_size: -
cdr3_nt: TGTGCCAGCTCACGGGACAGCAATTCACCCCTCCACTTT
cdr3_aa: CASSRDSNSPLHF

j_call: TRBJ2-5
d_call: TRBD1
v_call: TRBV5-1
clone_size: -
cdr3_nt: TGCGCCAGCAGTCCGGGTGGGACAGGGGCGCAAGAGACCCAGTACTTC
cdr3_aa: CASSPGGTGAQETQYF

j_call: TRBJ2-2
d_call: TRBD1
v_call: TRBV3-1/TRBV3-2
clone_size: -
cdr3_nt: TGTGCCAGCAGCCTACCGACTGGACAGGGGTTGAACACCGGGGAGCTGTTTTTT
cdr3_aa: CASSLPTGQGLNTGELFF

j_call: TRBJ2-2
d_call: TRBD1
v_call: TRBV6-5
clone_size: -
cdr3_nt: TGTGCCAGCAGTACCTACAGGGGCACCGGGGAGCTGTTTTTT
cdr3_aa: CASSTYRGTGELFF

j_call: TRBJ2-2
d_call: TRBD1
v_call: TRBV2
clone_size: -
cdr3_nt: TGTGCCAGCAGTGAATATAGGGGGCCTGGGGAGCTGTTTTTT
cdr3_aa: CASSEYRGPGELFF

j_call: TRBJ2-3
d_call: TRBD2
v_call: TRBV9
clone_size: -
cdr3_nt: TGTGCCAGCAGCGTAGCCCTCAGCGGGAGTGCAGATACGCAGTATTTT
cdr3_aa: CASSVALSGSADTQYF

j_call: TRBJ2-1
d_call: TRBD1
v_call: TRBV5-1
clone_size: -
cdr3_nt: TGCGCCAGCAGCTCACAGGGGCATGAGCAGTTCTTC
cdr3_aa: CASSSQGHEQFF

j_call: TRBJ2-5
d_call: TRBD1
v_call: TRBV7-3
clone_size: -
cdr3_nt: TGTGCCAGCAGCTTATGGACAGGGGGTCCAGAGACCCAGTACTTC
cdr3_aa: CASSLWTGGPETQYF

j_call: TRBJ2-7
d_call: -
v_call: TRBV2
clone_size: -
cdr3_nt: TGTGCCACCTCAATGGGGGGATACGAGCAGTACTTC
cdr3_aa: CATSMGGYEQYF

j_call: TRBJ2-3
d_call: -
v_call: TRBV10-1
clone_size: -
cdr3_nt: TGCGCCAGCAGTGAGGACAGGTCAACTAGCACAGATACGCAGTATTTT
cdr3_aa: CASSEDRSTSTDTQYF

j_call: TRBJ1-1
d_call: TRBD1
v_call: TRBV7-6
clone_size: -
cdr3_nt: TGTGCCAGCAGCTTATTTTCCAGGGGGTTGACTGAAGCTTTCTTT
cdr3_aa: CASSLFSRGLTEAFF

j_call: TRBJ1-2
d_call: -
v_call: TRBV5-1
clone_size: -
cdr3_nt: TGCGCCAGCAGCTGGACAGACAACTATGGCTACACCTTC
cdr3_aa: CASSWTDNYGYTF

j_call: TRBJ2-6
d_call: -
v_call: TRBV7-3
clone_size: -
cdr3_nt: TGTGCCAGCAGCCCGGGATCAGGCTCTGGGGCCAACGTCCTGACTTTC
cdr3_aa: CASSPGSGSGANVLTF

j_call: TRBJ2-3
d_call: TRBD2
v_call: TRBV10-3
clone_size: -
cdr3_nt: TGTGCCATCAGTCCGGGGAGGGACACAGATACGCAGTATTTT
cdr3_aa: CAISPGRDTDTQYF

j_call: TRBJ2-1
d_call: TRBD1
v_call: TRBV19
clone_size: -
cdr3_nt: TGTGCCAGTGCACAGGGGCCAGGAAGCTACAATGAGCAGTTCTTC
cdr3_aa: CASAQGPGSYNEQFF

j_call: TRBJ1-4
d_call: TRBD1
v_call: TRBV2
clone_size: -
cdr3_nt: TGTGCCAGCAAGGGGGCGTGGGCCGGGAATGAAAAACTGTTTTTT
cdr3_aa: CASKGAWAGNEKLFF

j_call: TRBJ1-5
d_call: TRBD1
v_call: TRBV3-1/TRBV3-2
clone_size: -
cdr3_nt: TGTGCCAGCAGCCAAGGACAGGGGGCGCGTGGTCAGCCCCAGCATTTT
cdr3_aa: CASSQGQGARGQPQHF

j_call: TRBJ2-7
d_call: TRBD1
v_call: TRBV5-8
clone_size: few
cdr3_nt: TGTGCCAGCAGCGACCTACAGGGGACCACCTACGAGCAGTACTTC
cdr3_aa: CASSDLQGTTYEQYF

j_call: TRBJ1-4
d_call: -
v_call: TRBV6-1
clone_size: once
cdr3_nt: TGTGCCAGCAGTGAACGTCGTAATGAAAAACTGTTTTTT
cdr3_aa: CASSERRNEKLFF

j_call: TRBJ2-5
d_call: TRBD2
v_call: TRBV6-2/TRBV6-3
clone_size: -
cdr3_nt: TGTGCCAGCACTTACGCCCATTTAGCGGGGGGGAAAGAGACCCAGTACTTC
cdr3_aa: CASTYAHLAGGKETQYF

j_call: TRBJ1-2
d_call: -
v_call: TRBV7-2
clone_size: -
cdr3_nt: TGTGCCAGCAGCAAGACGACAGATAGCTATGGCTACACCTTC
cdr3_aa: CASSKTTDSYGYTF

j_call: TRBJ2-7
d_call: -
v_call: TRBV23-1
clone_size: -
cdr3_nt: TGCGCCAGCAGTCAATCGAAAAGCTACTACGAGCAGTACTTC
cdr3_aa: CASSQSKSYYEQYF

j_call: TRBJ1-6
d_call: -
v_call: TRBV5-4
clone_size: -
cdr3_nt: TGTGCCAGCAGCTTGGACAGGGAAGGATCACCCCTCCACTTT
cdr3_aa: CASSLDREGSPLHF

j_call: TRBJ1-1
d_call: -
v_call: TRBV11-2
clone_size: -
cdr3_nt: TGTGCCAGCAGCACCGGGTTGGTTGACACTGAAGCTTTCTTT
cdr3_aa: CASSTGLVDTEAFF

j_call: TRBJ2-1
d_call: TRBD1
v_call: TRBV7-3
clone_size: -
cdr3_nt: TGTGCCAGCAGCCAGACGGGACAGGGAATGGATGAGCAGTTCTTC
cdr3_aa: CASSQTGQGMDEQFF

j_call: TRBJ1-4
d_call: -
v_call: TRBV12-3/TRBV12-4
clone_size: -
cdr3_nt: TGTGCCAGCCGGACAGCGAATGAAAAACTGTTTTTT
cdr3_aa: CASRTANEKLFF

j_call: TRBJ2-3
d_call: TRBD2
v_call: TRBV10-3
clone_size: -
cdr3_nt: TGTGCCATCAGACTAGCGGGAGGGAGCACAGATACGCAGTATTTT
cdr3_aa: CAIRLAGGSTDTQYF

j_call: TRBJ1-4
d_call: TRBD1
v_call: TRBV7-2
clone_size: -
cdr3_nt: TGTGCCAGCAGCCCCTCGGGACAGAATGAAAAACTGTTTTTT
cdr3_aa: CASSPSGQNEKLFF

j_call: TRBJ1-2
d_call: -
v_call: TRBV3-1/TRBV3-2
clone_size: -
cdr3_nt: TGTGCCAGCAGCCAAGTCTGGCTGCCGTTGGACTATGGCTACACCTTC
cdr3_aa: CASSQVWLPLDYGYTF

j_call: TRBJ2-7
d_call: TRBD2
v_call: TRBV2
clone_size: -
cdr3_nt: TGTGCCAGCAGTCTTCGACTAGCGGGAGAAGGTGGCGAGCAGTACTTC
cdr3_aa: CASSLRLAGEGGEQYF

j_call: TRBJ1-4
d_call: -
v_call: TRBV18
clone_size: -
cdr3_nt: TGTGCCAGCTCACCACTCGCAGGGATGGAGGGTAATGAAAAACTGTTTTTT
cdr3_aa: CASSPLAGMEGNEKLFF

j_call: TRBJ1-6
d_call: -
v_call: TRBV5-8
clone_size: -
cdr3_nt: TGTGCCAGCAGCCCCCGTGTTCGGGGGGGAAATTCACCCCTCCACTTT
cdr3_aa: CASSPRVRGGNSPLHF

j_call: TRBJ2-5
d_call: -
v_call: TRBV5-5
clone_size: -
cdr3_nt: TGTGCCAGCAGCCTTAGCGGTACCGGAGAGACCCAGTACTTC
cdr3_aa: CASSLSGTGETQYF

j_call: TRBJ2-1
d_call: -
v_call: TRBV28
clone_size: -
cdr3_nt: TGTGCCAGCAGTTTAGGGGGCGGGCAGTTCTTC
cdr3_aa: CASSLGGGQFF

j_call: TRBJ2-2
d_call: -
v_call: TRBV19
clone_size: -
cdr3_nt: TGTGCCAGTAGTATTGTCTGGGGGCGGGACACCGGGGAGCTGTTTTTT
cdr3_aa: CASSIVWGRDTGELFF

j_call: TRBJ2-1
d_call: -
v_call: TRBV10-1
clone_size: -
cdr3_nt: TGCGCCAGCAGTGGAACTAGTGGCTCCTACAATGAGCAGTTCTTC
cdr3_aa: CASSGTSGSYNEQFF